Sequencing of this T cell receptor beta chain was carried out in a study of CD8 T cells in Susac syndrome. TCR beta sequencing covered blood CD8+ and CD4+ T cells. CD8+ and CD4+ T cells were negatively isolated; TEMRA cells were FACS-enriched. Whole-study results and caveats: The study recognized that the number of individuals in its TCR sequencing and HLA analysis was relatively small.

It was with random hexamers that roughly 0.5 to 1 ug RNA was reverse transcribed. Multiplex PCR with immunoSEQ amplified the TCR beta CDR3 across 54 Vbeta and 13 Jbeta. TCRdb ran MiXCR on the immunoSEQ multiplex PCR reads and lists one entry per CDR3 protein. The sample carries around 150,000 distinct CDR3 sequences, approximately 95% recorded once. Points on this clonotype: Its antigen is unknown.

Sequencing input: CD4+ T cells from PBMCs. The clonotype originates from a human donor with multiple sclerosis.

The CDR3 region is CASSLGPPLGNEQFF. CDR3 nucleotides: TGTGCCAGCAGTTTGGGTCCCCCGCTAGGCAATGAGCAGTTCTTC. This chain links TRBV28 with TRBJ2-1; unclear D gene. The V gene's germline CDR1 is MDHEN and CDR2 SYDVKM. V shed 3 bases and J shed 6 bases, with 15 bases lying between them. This CDR3 has 15 residues.